In its sample, the clone carrying this T cell receptor (beta chain) was seen a few times. The antigen is undetermined. The data are from a study of T cells after yellow fever vaccination. The study, taken as a whole, reports: When the response was secondary, it was weaker but reached its peak faster, day 5 versus 15. Among primary-vaccination clones, most reappeared after the booster, at almost 98% for CD4 and 88% for CD8.

The V gene end was trimmed by 0 bases and the J gene end by 6 bases; junction bases not matched to a gene: 5. Per germline, CDR1 SGDLS and CDR2 YYNGEE. This CDR3 is built from 16 residues. Generation of TCR cDNA used 5'RACE template switching (which added a universal primer site and UMIs). MiXCR was run by TCRdb on the 5' RACE reads, yielding one entry per CDR3 protein. The sample lists under 400,000 distinct CDR3 sequences; 11% were seen once. V gene TRBV9 combines with J gene TRBJ2-1, with 11 bases identical to TRBD1. The sample in question was PBMCs, obtained on the day of the first yellow fever vaccination. This sequence was found in a man between 18 and 35 years old who received the YFV17D yellow fever vaccine. This chain's CDR3 is CASSVGPGTGGNEQFF. DNA for the CDR3: TGTGCCAGCAGCGTAGGTCCCGGGACAGGGGGCAATGAGCAGTTCTTC.